Following are 17 T cell receptor beta chains from one sample sequenced in a study of T cell responses to AZD1222 COVID-19 vaccine (dated by TCRdb to about 2021). Per the publication, the time point label means: baseline before first vaccination. Library construction relied on the immunoSEQ multiplex PCR assay. Sourced from immuneACCESS, this table was stored by TCRdb with only in-frame sequences that have V and J called. A share of the clones is absent; for the studies checked, an unresolved V gene accounts for under half, and the remainder has no known explanation. Within this sample are under 75,000 clones, with about 90% of them counted one time only. The ten largest clonotypes hold 17% of the sample. The sequencing used peripheral blood, collected on day 0 of AZD1222 vaccination. The source is an adult in good health.

The V call is TRBV5-1, the J call TRBJ1-2, with TRBD1 matching 7 bases. The length of the CDR3 is 17 residues. V trimming: 2 bases; J trimming: 0 bases; junction bases outside the gene matches: 10. Per the germline V gene, CDR1 is SGHRS and CDR2 is YFSETQ. CDR3 protein: CASSFDTYRGANYGYTF. Written as DNA, the CDR3 is TGCGCCAGCAGCTTCGATACCTACAGGGGAGCTAACTATGGCTACACCTTC.

V and J are TRBV4-3 and TRBJ1-4; D remains ambiguous. The ends were cut back, 0 bases at V and 14 bases at J, with 25 bases in the middle. CDR1 is LGHNA, CDR2 YSLEER, per germline. The CDR3 sequence is 17 residues long. CDR3 sequence (DNA): TGCGCCAGCAGCCAAGATACTACCGGGGTGGCGAATATAGGGCTGTTTTTT. This translates into CASSQDTTGVANIGLFF.

The V gene is TRBV27, the J gene TRBJ2-3; 9 bases match TRBD1. Germline V CDR1 and CDR2: MNHEY, SMNVEV (reference sequence). Trimming cost V 5 bases and J 0 bases; bases outside gene matches: 6. CDR3 length: 16 residues. This chain's CDR3 is CASSRQGTGSTDTQYF. CDR3 nucleotide sequence: TGTGCCAGCAGTCGCCAGGGGACAGGGAGCACAGATACGCAGTATTTT.

The genes are TRBV7-2 and TRBJ2-5; 7 nucleotides match TRBD2. The CDR3 totals 15 residues. J lost 2 bases, V lost 3 bases, and 6 bases had no gene match. The germline CDR1 and CDR2 sequences are SGHTA and FQGNSA. CDR3 sequence reads: CASSLGAAGQETQYF. In DNA, the CDR3 is TGTGCCAGCAGCTTGGGCGCAGCGGGGCAAGAGACCCAGTACTTC.

J is TRBJ2-7 and V is TRBV11-2; no reliable D call. Germline V gene sequence: CDR1 SGHAT, CDR2 FQNNGV. The V gene lost 6 bases and the J gene lost 2 bases, with 14 bases spanning the gap. The CDR3 runs to 14 residues. CDR3: CASRGVAATYEQYF. The CDR3 DNA reads as TGTGCCAGCAGGGGTGTAGCCGCCACCTACGAGCAGTACTTC. The variable domain in full, with the rest retrieved from reference TRBV11-2 and TRBJ2-7, is EAGVAQSPRYKIIEKRQSVAFWCNPISGHATLYWYQQILGQGPKLLIQFQNNGVVDDSQLPKDRFSAERLKGVDSTLKIQPAKLEDSAVYLCASRGVAATYEQYFGPGTRLTVT.

The genes are TRBV10-3 and TRBJ2-2; the D is unclear. Germline CDR1 reads ENHRY; CDR2 reads SYGVKD. The V end was cut by 6 bases, the J end by 1 base, with 9 bases between. The CDR3 runs 14 residues. The CDR3 sequence: CAISVELNTGELFF. DNA of the CDR3: TGTGCCATCAGCGTTGAGCTGAACACCGGGGAGCTGTTTTTT.

This chain joins TRBV28 and TRBJ1-2; D unclear. The CDR3 consists of 12 residues. V lost 3 bases and J 5 bases, leaving 7 bases between the germline ends. Germline loops: CDR1 MDHEN, CDR2 SYDVKM. CDR3 DNA: TGTGCCAGCAGTTTGGGAGGGTATGGCTACACCTTC. Translated: CASSLGGYGYTF.

V is TRBV11-2 and J is TRBJ1-4; possibly TRBD1 for D (5 bases). Germline CDR1 reads SGHAT; CDR2 reads FQNNGV. The CDR3 spans 14 residues. Deletions cut 2 bases from V and 4 bases from J, with 8 bases between. As DNA, the CDR3 is TGTGCCAGCAGCTTACAGGGTTATAATGAAAAACTGTTTTTT. Translating gives CASSLQGYNEKLFF.

The chain recombines TRBV5-1 with TRBJ2-1; D uncertain. The germline V gene encodes CDR1 SGHRS and CDR2 YFSETQ. Between the trimmed V and J ends, which lost 0 bases and 0 bases, there was a span of 13 bases. The CDR3 is 17 amino acids. CDR3 residues: CASSLDPPGSSYNEQFF. The CDR3 region has the DNA TGCGCCAGCAGCTTGGATCCCCCGGGTAGCTCCTACAATGAGCAGTTCTTC.

The CDR3 sequence: CAWSSGELNTGELFF. As DNA, the CDR3 is TGTGCCTGGAGTAGCGGGGAATTGAACACCGGGGAGCTGTTTTTT. The rearrangement links TRBV30 to TRBJ2-2, with 7 nucleotides matching TRBD2. Germline V gives CDR1 GTSNPN, CDR2 SVGIG (reference sequence). The CDR3 is 15 residues long. V lost 2 bases to trimming and J lost 1 base; unmatched junction nucleotides: 4.

The chain is built from TRBV2 and TRBJ1-5; 10 bases align to TRBD1. This CDR3 spans 14 amino acids. Germline V CDR1 and CDR2: SNHLY, FYNNEI. Trimming removed 5 bases from V and 5 bases from J; junction bases left unmatched: 3. This CDR3 is CASSIGQGDQPQHF. Here the CDR3 DNA reads TGTGCCAGCAGTATCGGACAGGGGGATCAGCCCCAGCATTTT.

The genes are TRBV7-9 and TRBJ1-2; a weak D match, TRBD1 (5 bases). Trimming cost V 3 bases and J 6 bases, with 8 bases left between them. The CDR3 extends over 12 amino acids. CDR1 SEHNR and CDR2 FQNEAQ come from the germline V gene (reference sequence). CDR3 amino acids: CASSLGRDGYTF. In DNA form, the CDR3 reads TGTGCCAGCAGCTTGGGCAGGGATGGCTACACCTTC.

This chain links TRBV5-1 with TRBJ1-3; 9 nucleotides align to TRBD1. The germline V gene has CDR1 SGHRS and CDR2 YFSETQ. J lost 4 bases, V lost 3 bases, and 5 bases had no gene match. This CDR3 has 15 amino acids. In DNA, the CDR3 is TGCGCCAGCAGCTCAACAGGGGGCACGGGAAACACCATATATTTT. Its protein is CASSSTGGTGNTIYF.

The J gene is TRBJ2-1, the V gene TRBV7-3; maybe TRBD2 (5 bases). The CDR3 covers 17 residues. CDR1 is SGHTA and CDR2 is FQGTGA in the germline V gene. V was clipped by 0 bases and J by 4 bases, with 16 bases between them. CDR3 coding DNA: TGTGCCAGCAGCTTAACCGAGGGCTTCGGACCTTACAATGAGCAGTTCTTC. It encodes CASSLTEGFGPYNEQFF. Looking up the rest from reference TRBV7-3 and TRBJ2-1 gives the full variable domain: GAGVSQTPSNKVTEKGKYVELRCDPISGHTALYWYRQSLGQGPEFLIYFQGTGAADDSGLPNDRFFAVRPEGSVSTLKIQRTERGDSAVYLCASSLTEGFGPYNEQFFGPGTRLTVL.

V is TRBV7-2 and J is TRBJ1-6, with TRBD1 identical over 7 bases. Germline CDR1 is SGHTA and CDR2 is FQGNSA. Trimming at V came to 2 bases and at J to 6 bases, leaving 4 bases not matched to a gene. This CDR3 is 15 amino acids long. The CDR3 bases are TGTGCCAGCAGCTTAACACAGGGGATTAATTCACCCCTCCACTTT. Amino acid sequence: CASSLTQGINSPLHF.

The CDR3, as DNA: TGTGCCAGCAGCTCCGGGACAGCTCCCTACGAGCAGTACTTC. Its protein product is CASSSGTAPYEQYF. The chain has TRBV5-4 and TRBJ2-7, with TRBD1 matching over 7 bases. There are 14 residues in the CDR3. The J segment lost 2 bases and the V segment lost 3 bases, leaving 5 bases of the junction unmatched. Germline CDR1 and CDR2: SGHNT and YYREEE (reference sequence).

V gene TRBV18 combines with J gene TRBJ2-3; 11 bases match TRBD2. V gave up 2 bases and J gave up 2 bases; unmatched junction bases: 6. The length of the CDR3 is 17 residues. The germline gives CDR1 KGHSH, CDR2 LQKENI. The CDR3 DNA is TGTGCCAGCTCACCAGTGGCTAGCGGGGGGAACACAGATACGCAGTATTTT. Translation: CASSPVASGGNTDTQYF.